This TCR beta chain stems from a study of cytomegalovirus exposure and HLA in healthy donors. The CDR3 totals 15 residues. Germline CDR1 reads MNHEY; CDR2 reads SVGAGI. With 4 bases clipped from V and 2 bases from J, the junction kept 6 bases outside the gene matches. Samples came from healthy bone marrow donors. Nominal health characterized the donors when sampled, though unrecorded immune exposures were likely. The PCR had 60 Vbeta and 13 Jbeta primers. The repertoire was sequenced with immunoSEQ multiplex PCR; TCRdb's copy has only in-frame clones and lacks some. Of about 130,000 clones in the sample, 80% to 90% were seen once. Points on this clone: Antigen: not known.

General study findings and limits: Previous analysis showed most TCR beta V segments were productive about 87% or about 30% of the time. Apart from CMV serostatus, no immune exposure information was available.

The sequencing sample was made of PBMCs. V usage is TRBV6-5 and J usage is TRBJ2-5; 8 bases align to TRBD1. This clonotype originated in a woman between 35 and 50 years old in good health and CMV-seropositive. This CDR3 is CASSFTRTGQETQYF. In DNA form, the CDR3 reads TGTGCCAGCAGTTTTACGAGGACAGGGCAAGAGACCCAGTACTTC.